Following are 27 T cell receptor beta chains from one sample sequenced in a study of control samples from healthy donors and cancer patients. The method was immunoSEQ multiplex PCR; TCRdb's version includes in-frame clones alone and lacks a portion of them. The data contain around 100,000 clones, more than 90% of them singletons. The sample taken for sequencing was blood. These receptors were obtained from a human donor in good health. The donor label of this sample is uncertain.

The chain employs TRBV6-4 and TRBJ2-3, with 11 bases aligning to TRBD2. The junction had 3 bases not matched to a gene; V was cut back by 3 bases and J by 4 bases. The CDR3 is made up of 15 amino acids. The germline V gene encodes CDR1 MRHNA and CDR2 SNTAGT. DNA for the CDR3: TGTGCCAGCAGTGAACGGACTAGCGGGTCAGATACGCAGTATTTT. This encodes CASSERTSGSDTQYF.

The chain is built from TRBV3-1 (or the pseudogene TRBV3-2) and TRBJ1-2, with no clear D. Between the trimmed V and J ends, which lost 0 bases and 5 bases, there was a span of 10 bases. CDR3 length: 14 residues. Germline-derived CDR1 and CDR2 are LGHDT and YNNKEL (reference sequence). The CDR3 DNA reads as TGTGCCAGCAGCCAAGAACCGGTGACATATGGCTACACCTTC. Translated, it gives CASSQEPVTYGYTF.

The sample holds one count of this clone. This chain joins TRBV4-1 and TRBJ2-3; 8 bases are a match to TRBD2. The germline V gene has CDR1 MGHRA and CDR2 YSYEKL. The CDR3 is 15 amino acids. Trimming at V came to 4 bases and at J to 4 bases, leaving 7 bases not matched to a gene. The CDR3 is CASSRPGTSPDTQYF. Here the CDR3 DNA reads TGCGCCAGCAGCCGTCCCGGGACTAGTCCAGATACGCAGTATTTT.

This sequence joins TRBV24-1 and TRBJ2-7; D gene unclear. This CDR3 spans 13 amino acids. V shed 3 bases and J shed 2 bases, with 7 bases lying between them. The germline V gene has CDR1 KGHDR and CDR2 SFDVKD. In nucleotides, the CDR3 is TGTGCCACCAGTGATAGTTACCCCTACGAGCAGTACTTC. It codes for CATSDSYPYEQYF.

This clone was detected once. CDR3 coding DNA: TGTGCCACCAGCAGAGTCCCAAGAATAACGAACACTGAAGCTTTCTTT. Protein: CATSRVPRITNTEAFF. The gene calls are TRBV15 and TRBJ1-1; D unresolved. V shed 1 base and J shed 1 base, with 13 bases lying between them. CDR1 and CDR2 (germline): LNHNV, YYDKDF (reference sequence). The CDR3 spans 16 residues. Combining the CDR3 with reference TRBV15 and TRBJ1-1 gives the whole variable domain DAMVIQNPRYQVTQFGKPVTLSCSQTLNHNVMYWYQQKSSQAPKLLFHYYDKDFNNEADTPDNFQSRRPNTSFCFLDIRSPGLGDTAMYLCATSRVPRITNTEAFFGQGTRLTVV.

CDR3 sequence (DNA): TGTGCCAGCAGGGGAACAGGGGGCGAGCAGTACTTC. Protein sequence: CASRGTGGEQYF. The chain links TRBV14 to TRBJ2-7, with 8 positions matching TRBD1. Germline V gives CDR1 SGHDN, CDR2 FVKESK. There are 12 residues in the CDR3. The V gene end was trimmed by 6 bases and the J gene end by 6 bases; junction bases not matched to a gene: 4.

On this clone: One end of the junction does not line up with germline, which may come from a read error. V and J are TRBV11-2 and TRBJ1-3, with 7 positions matching TRBD1. Germline loops: CDR1 SGHAT, CDR2 FQNNGV. The CDR3 consists of 14 residues. The CDR3 sequence is CASSLQGPGNTTYF. CDR3 in DNA: TGTGCCAGCAGCCTACAGGGGCCTGGAAACACCACATATTTT.

The chain joins TRBV5-1 to TRBJ2-2; TRBD1 matches at 7 bases. Unmatched junction bases numbered 7, after V lost 2 bases and J lost 6 bases. Per germline, CDR1 SGHRS and CDR2 YFSETQ. The CDR3 has 15 amino acids. The CDR3 DNA reads as TGCGCCAGCAGCTTTTATGACAGGGATTCCGGGGAGCTGTTTTTT. Residues: CASSFYDRDSGELFF.

The chain combines TRBV5-1 with TRBJ1-2, with D maybe TRBD1 (6 bases). Trimming removed 5 bases at V and 4 bases at J, with 15 bases between. Per the germline V gene, CDR1 is SGHRS and CDR2 is YFSETQ. The CDR3 extends over 14 amino acids. The CDR3 here is CASSNLQGTYGYTF. The CDR3 nucleotides are TGCGCCAGCAGTAACTTACAGGGTACCTATGGCTACACCTTC.

V usage is TRBV9 and J usage is TRBJ1-6, with 10 positions matching TRBD1. Per germline, CDR1 SGDLS and CDR2 YYNGEE. The V gene end was trimmed by 4 bases and the J gene end by 1 base; junction bases not matched to a gene: 5. The CDR3 sequence is 17 residues long. This CDR3 reads CASSPGTGESYNSPLHF. The CDR3 coding sequence is TGTGCCAGCAGCCCGGGGACAGGGGAATCCTATAATTCACCCCTCCACTTT.

The rearrangement links TRBV7-6 to TRBJ1-1, with D possibly being TRBD1 (5 bases). V was cut by 1 base and J by 3 bases, with 12 bases left in between. The CDR3 sequence is 15 residues long. Germline V CDR1 and CDR2: SGHVS, FNYEAQ. The CDR3 sequence: CASSLGGGGDTEAFF. The CDR3 DNA reads TGTGCCAGCAGCTTAGGGGGCGGAGGGGACACTGAAGCTTTCTTT.

The CDR3 sequence: CASSHEGFSGGYTF. The CDR3 region has the DNA TGTGCCAGCAGCCATGAGGGATTCAGCGGTGGCTACACCTTC. The chain couples TRBV14 to TRBJ1-2; D gene unclear. The ends were cut back, 3 bases at V and 7 bases at J, with 15 bases in the middle. Germline V gene data show CDR1 as SGHDN and CDR2 as FVKESK. The CDR3 consists of 14 residues.

This chain connects TRBV5-8 to TRBJ1-2; TRBD1 might be the D (6 bases). The CDR3 is 14 residues long. V lost 1 base and J 4 bases, leaving 11 bases between the germline ends. Per germline, CDR1 SGHTS and CDR2 YDEGEE. The CDR3 bases are TGTGCCAGCAGCTTGTTTGGGGGCCGCTATGGCTACACCTTC. Its translation: CASSLFGGRYGYTF.

The chain links TRBV19 to TRBJ2-7; TRBD1 might be the D (5 bases). CDR1 LNHDA and CDR2 SQIVND come from the germline V gene (reference sequence). This CDR3 has 13 amino acids. V was pared by 5 bases and J by 3 bases, with 11 bases between. The CDR3, as DNA: TGTGCCAGTAGTTTGACAGAGTACTACGAGCAGTACTTC. This codes for CASSLTEYYEQYF. Together with reference TRBV19 and TRBJ2-7, the CDR3 gives the full variable domain: DGGITQSPKYLFRKEGQNVTLSCEQNLNHDAMYWYRQDPGQGLRLIYYSQIVNDFQKGDIAEGYSVSREKKESFPLTVTSAQKNPTAFYLCASSLTEYYEQYFGPGTRLTVT.

This chain connects TRBV5-1 to TRBJ2-2; no definite D call. The CDR3 covers 16 residues. Per the germline V gene, CDR1 is SGHRS and CDR2 is YFSETQ. The ends were cut back, 2 bases at V and 2 bases at J, with 13 bases in the middle. CDR3 bases: TGCGCCAGCAGCTTAAGGGATTCAATAAACACCGGGGAGCTGTTTTTT. Translated: CASSLRDSINTGELFF.

This chain connects TRBV5-5 to TRBJ2-7; D ambiguous. This CDR3 spans 13 amino acids. From germline, CDR1 is SGHKS and CDR2 YYEKEE (reference sequence). Trimming took off 0 bases at V and 4 bases at J, with 8 bases between the two ends. CDR3 protein: CASSLDRKYEQYF. The CDR3, as DNA: TGTGCCAGCAGCTTGGACAGAAAATACGAGCAGTACTTC. The full variable domain, its missing parts supplied by reference TRBV5-5 and TRBJ2-7, is DAGVTQSPTHLIKTRGQQVTLRCSPISGHKSVSWYQQVLGQGPQFIFQYYEKEERGRGNFPDRFSARQFPNYSSELNVNALLLGDSALYLCASSLDRKYEQYFGPGTRLTVT.

This clone came up a few times. V is TRBV9 and J is TRBJ1-6; 8 positions match TRBD1. V shed 4 bases and J 10 bases; nucleotides not matched to a gene: 7. The germline gives CDR1 SGDLS, CDR2 YYNGEE. The CDR3 length is 14 residues. CDR3 sequence (DNA): TGTGCCAGCAGCCCCGGACAGGGTAACTCACCCCTCCACTTT. It yields the protein CASSPGQGNSPLHF.

The rearrangement links TRBV2 to TRBJ1-1; a weak D match, TRBD1 (5 bases). The length of the CDR3 is 12 residues. Per germline, CDR1 SNHLY and CDR2 FYNNEI. V lost 4 bases, J lost 7 bases, and 10 bases lay in between. The CDR3 loop is CASSVWGLEAFF. CDR3 bases: TGTGCCAGCAGTGTATGGGGACTTGAAGCTTTCTTT.

The chain uses TRBV9 and TRBJ2-1; the match to TRBD1 covers 7 bases. The germline gives CDR1 SGDLS, CDR2 YYNGEE. CDR3 length: 15 amino acids. V was pared by 4 bases and J by 6 bases, with 10 bases of the junction left unmatched. The CDR3 region is CASSSRDSFANEQFF. The CDR3 DNA sequence: TGTGCCAGCAGCTCCCGGGACAGTTTCGCCAATGAGCAGTTCTTC.

The rearrangement uses TRBV15 and TRBJ1-3; TRBD1 matches at 10 bases. CDR1 LNHNV and CDR2 YYDKDF come from the germline V gene (reference sequence). This CDR3 is 19 amino acids long. V lost 0 bases and J lost 0; bases outside the gene matches: 8. CDR3 coding DNA: TGTGCCACCAGCAGAGATAGGGGGACAGGGGACCCCTCTGGAAACACCATATATTTT. Translation gives CATSRDRGTGDPSGNTIYF.

This clone has just one count. The chain has TRBV7-9 and TRBJ2-2, with D perhaps TRBD1 (5 bases). CDR1 and CDR2 (germline): SEHNR, FQNEAQ (reference sequence). Trimming removed 2 bases from V and 2 bases from J, with 12 bases in between. CDR3 length: 16 residues. The CDR3 DNA follows: TGTGCCAGCAGCTTACTCAGGGCCAAAAACACCGGGGAGCTGTTTTTT. Translation gives CASSLLRAKNTGELFF.

The chain couples TRBV7-9 to TRBJ2-1, with TRBD2 identical over 11 bases. The CDR3 has 14 residues. Germline lookup yields CDR1 SEHNR and CDR2 FQNEAQ (reference sequence). Trimming took 6 bases from V and 8 from J; bases not matched to a gene: 6. The CDR3 spells CASSQGLAGHEQFF. Here the CDR3 DNA reads TGTGCCAGCAGTCAAGGACTAGCGGGTCATGAGCAGTTCTTC.

The J gene is TRBJ2-7, the V gene TRBV5-4, with TRBD1 identical over 7 bases. This CDR3 has 14 amino acids. The junction had 4 bases not matched to a gene; V was cut back by 4 bases and J by 0 bases. Looked up from germline, CDR1 is SGHNT and CDR2 is YYREEE (reference sequence). This CDR3 is CASSRRDSSYEQYF. CDR3 DNA sequence: TGTGCCAGCAGCCGCCGGGACAGCTCCTACGAGCAGTACTTC.

V gene TRBV6-5 combines with J gene TRBJ1-1, with D unclear. The CDR3 is 13 amino acids. Germline loops: CDR1 MNHEY, CDR2 SVGAGI. V was pared by 5 bases and J by 6 bases, with 13 bases between. In nucleotides, the CDR3 is TGTGCCAGCAGTCCCCTCCGGATCGCTGAAGCTTTCTTT. This translates into CASSPLRIAEAFF.

This sequence joins TRBV10-3 and TRBJ2-2; either TRBD1 or TRBD2 may fit D (5 bases each). The germline V gene encodes CDR1 ENHRY and CDR2 SYGVKD. The CDR3 covers 16 residues. V gave up 6 bases and J gave up 0 bases, with 14 bases separating them. The CDR3 is CAISATGTTNTGELFF. CDR3 DNA: TGTGCCATCAGCGCCACCGGGACGACGAACACCGGGGAGCTGTTTTTT.

V is TRBV28 and J is TRBJ1-1, with 10 bases matching TRBD1. The germline gives CDR1 MDHEN, CDR2 SYDVKM. Losses at the gene ends were 5 bases for V and 1 base for J; bases not matched to a gene: 7. CDR3 length: 16 amino acids. The chain's CDR3 is CASSLGDRGWNTEAFF. As DNA, the CDR3 is TGTGCCAGCAGTCTAGGGGACAGGGGATGGAACACTGAAGCTTTCTTT.

The chain employs TRBV11-2 and TRBJ2-7, with TRBD1 matching 10 bases. V was clipped by 9 bases and J by 4 bases; unmatched bases: 12. Germline CDR1 is SGHAT and CDR2 is FQNNGV. The CDR3 extends over 15 amino acids. CDR3 DNA sequence: TGTGCCAGTTCGAATGGGGACAGGGGATGGTACGAGCAGTACTTC. Its translation is CASSNGDRGWYEQYF.